Listed below are T cell receptor beta chains from one sample, sequenced in a study of blood T cell repertoires in COVID-19. Sequencing used immunoSEQ multiplex PCR; TCRdb keeps in-frame clones, though not all of them. In the table there are 80,000 to 130,000 clones, roughly 92% of which are singletons. The specimen was peripheral blood. The receptor source for this set is an older man with acute or convalescent COVID-19. Both conserved end residues are part of each CDR3. Fields, in order: V gene, D gene, clone size, J gene, CDR3 DNA, CDR3 protein. The D gene is left open where the match is weak. Only some rows state a clone size, as once, few, many or a class for expanded clones.

>TRBV11-3|.|.|TRBJ2-2
TGTGCCAGCAGCCCCCGTCTGGGGGGAGGACTGTTTTTT
CASSPRLGGGLFF
>TRBV7-2|TRBD1|.|TRBJ1-1
TGTGCCAGCAGCTTAGTAGGACAGGGGGACACTGAAGCTTTCTTT
CASSLVGQGDTEAFF
>TRBV28|TRBD2|.|TRBJ2-3
TGTGCCAGCATCTCTAGCGGGAGGGCCCTAGATACGCAGTATTTT
CASISSGRALDTQYF
>TRBV10-3|TRBD2|medium-sized|TRBJ2-7
TGTGCCACTTCGCGGGGGGGGGTAAACCCCTACGAGCAGTACTTC
CATSRGGVNPYEQYF
>TRBV28|.|.|TRBJ1-2
TGTGCCAGCAGTTTAAGCGTCAGGGGTGGGTTGGGCGGCTACACCTTC
CASSLSVRGGLGGYTF
>TRBV25-1|.|.|TRBJ2-7
TGTGCCAGCAGTGAACAGTCACCTCCCTACGAGCAGTACTTC
CASSEQSPPYEQYF
>TRBV12-3/TRBV12-4|.|.|TRBJ2-1
TGTGCCAGCATCGGGAGTAGGGGTGAGCAGTTCTTC
CASIGSRGEQFF
>TRBV10-2|TRBD2|.|TRBJ2-1
TGCGCCAGCACCGCGGAGCTTGCGGGGGGTTCCTACAATGAGCAGTTCTTC
CASTAELAGGSYNEQFF
>TRBV5-4|.|.|TRBJ2-3
TGTGCCAGCAGCCGTCGGGACTCTACCTATACGCAGTATTTT
CASSRRDSTYTQYF
>TRBV7-2|.|.|TRBJ2-2
TGTGCCAGCAGCTTGAGTGTTGCCGGGGAGCTGTTTTTT
CASSLSVAGELFF
>TRBV11-3|TRBD2|.|TRBJ2-7
TGTGCCAGCAGCCCGGGGGGGGCGACTAGCGGGACCTACGAGCAGTACTTC
CASSPGGATSGTYEQYF
>TRBV15|TRBD2|few|TRBJ2-7
TGTGCCACCAGCAGAGTCCCAGCGGGAGAATACGAGCAGTACTTC
CATSRVPAGEYEQYF
>TRBV3-1/TRBV3-2|.|.|TRBJ1-1
TGTGCCAGCAGCCAGAGTGGGGGGACTGAAGCTTTCTTT
CASSQSGGTEAFF
>TRBV19|TRBD1|.|TRBJ2-6
TGTGCCAGTAGTACCCGAGGACAGGGAGAGGCTGGGGCCAACGTCCTGACTTTC
CASSTRGQGEAGANVLTF
>TRBV12-5|TRBD2|.|TRBJ2-1
TGTGCTAGTGGTTTGGCCTTACTAGCGGGGGGTTACAATGAGCAGTTCTTC
CASGLALLAGGYNEQFF
>TRBV7-2|TRBD2|.|TRBJ2-3
TGTGCCAGCAGCCCGACACTAGCGGCTACAGATACGCAGTATTTT
CASSPTLAATDTQYF
>TRBV7-7|TRBD2|.|TRBJ2-7
TGTGCCAGCAGCCCCGGACTAGCGGGAGTTTACGAGCAGTACTTC
CASSPGLAGVYEQYF
>TRBV29-1|TRBD1|.|TRBJ1-2
TGCAGCGTGACAGGGGGCGAAGACTATGGCTACACCTTC
CSVTGGEDYGYTF
>TRBV5-1|.|.|TRBJ2-3
TGCGCCAGCAGCTTGGCCCTGGATACGCAGTATTTT
CASSLALDTQYF
>TRBV28|.|.|TRBJ1-4
TGTGCCAGCAGTATCGGGCAGGGGCCGGGTGAAAAACTGTTTTTT
CASSIGQGPGEKLFF
>TRBV2|.|.|TRBJ1-1
TGTGCCAGCAGTGGTTCCGGGGGAGTTGACACTGAAGCTTTCTTT
CASSGSGGVDTEAFF
>TRBV19|.|.|TRBJ1-2
TGTGCCAGTAGGGCGACAGGTTGGTCTTATGGCTACACCTTC
CASRATGWSYGYTF
>TRBV3-1/TRBV3-2|TRBD1|.|TRBJ2-1
TGTGCCAGCAGCCAGCCGGACAGGGGGCAAGATGAGCAGTTCTTC
CASSQPDRGQDEQFF
>TRBV18|.|.|TRBJ1-1
TGTGCCAGCTCCCCTAACCGGGACACTGAAGCTTTCTTT
CASSPNRDTEAFF